These 22 T cell receptor beta chains were sequenced from one sample in a study of T cell responses to AZD1222 COVID-19 vaccine. Sequencing was performed with immunoSEQ multiplex PCR; in TCRdb, only in-frame clones are kept and a portion is missing. Here the sample spans over 70,000 clones, about 80% being singletons. Sequenced material: peripheral blood, taken 28 days after the second dose of the MenACWY control vaccine. The source is an adult who received the MenACWY meningococcal vaccine as a control.

The V call is TRBV29-1, the J call TRBJ2-5; D might be TRBD2 (7 bases). V lost 3 bases to trimming and J lost 5 bases, with 13 bases between them. The CDR3 is made up of 13 amino acids. Germline CDR1 SQVTM, CDR2 ANQGSEA. The CDR3 nucleotides are TGCAGCGTTGAGGGGGGGGCGAGGGAGACCCAGTACTTC. It specifies CSVEGGARETQYF.

The V and J genes are TRBV29-1 and TRBJ1-3; D remains unclear. Germline assignment: CDR1 SQVTM and CDR2 ANQGSEA. Trimming removed 7 bases from V and 1 base from J, with 8 bases in between. CDR3 length equals 12 residues. The CDR3 here is CSASESGNTIYF. In DNA, the CDR3 is TGCAGCGCATCCGAATCTGGAAACACCATATATTTT.

The chain has TRBV18 and TRBJ1-2; 8 positions match TRBD1. Germline CDR1 is KGHSH and CDR2 is LQKENI. This CDR3 has 13 residues. Losses at the gene ends were 5 bases for V and 5 bases for J; bases not matched to a gene: 4. The CDR3 DNA follows: TGTGCCAGCTCATGGGGACAGGCATATGGCTACACCTTC. Translation: CASSWGQAYGYTF.

V gene TRBV2 combines with J gene TRBJ2-7; D tentatively fits TRBD1 or TRBD2 (5 bases each). V shed 6 bases and J shed 0 bases, with 9 bases lying between them. This CDR3 spans 13 amino acids. Germline loops: CDR1 SNHLY, CDR2 FYNNEI. CDR3 residues: CASRRDASYEQYF. The CDR3, as DNA: TGTGCCAGCAGACGGGACGCCTCCTACGAGCAGTACTTC.

V is TRBV5-1 and J is TRBJ2-7; tentative D call: TRBD1 (7 bases). Trimming took 2 bases from V and 7 from J, leaving 22 bases between them. Germline V gene sequence: CDR1 SGHRS, CDR2 YFSETQ. The CDR3 is 16 amino acids. The CDR3 loop reads CASSLGGSAGTREQYF. CDR3 bases: TGCGCCAGCAGCTTAGGGGGCAGCGCGGGAACGCGGGAGCAGTACTTC.

The rearrangement joins TRBV10-3 to TRBJ2-2, with D tentatively TRBD1 (6 bases). Germline assignment: CDR1 ENHRY and CDR2 SYGVKD. Trimming shortened V by 11 bases and J by 4 bases, and 8 bases separated the two germline ends. This CDR3 spans 11 amino acids. This CDR3 is CASRGTGELFF. CDR3 DNA: TGTGCCTCCAGGGGCACCGGGGAGCTGTTTTTT.

The gene calls are TRBV5-6 and TRBJ2-3; 7 bases fit TRBD1. This CDR3 spans 13 amino acids. Germline V CDR1 and CDR2: SGHDT, YYEEEE. Trimming took 4 bases from V and 7 from J; bases not matched to a gene: 6. As DNA, the CDR3 is TGTGCCAGCAGCAAACAGGGGACCTATACGCAGTATTTT. Protein product: CASSKQGTYTQYF.

This clone was detected a few times. This chain links TRBV2 with TRBJ1-1; D perhaps matches TRBD1 (5 bases). Trimming removed 6 bases at V and 0 bases at J, with 14 bases between. The CDR3 spans 15 residues. Germline V gene data show CDR1 as SNHLY and CDR2 as FYNNEI. The DNA of the CDR3 is TGTGCCAGCAGGTGGGGGGGACGTATGAACACTGAAGCTTTCTTT. Its translation is CASRWGGRMNTEAFF.

The V gene is TRBV2, the J gene TRBJ2-5; D uncertain. Germline V gives CDR1 SNHLY, CDR2 FYNNEI. The V end was cut by 5 bases, the J end by 3 bases, with 10 bases between. This CDR3 has 13 residues. CDR3 bases: TGTGCCAGCAGTAACAGTGATAAAGAGACCCAGTACTTC. The encoded protein is CASSNSDKETQYF.

This sequence joins TRBV5-1 and TRBJ1-1; D uncertain. CDR3 length: 14 residues. Trimming pared 1 base from V and 4 bases from J, leaving 11 bases between. CDR1 is SGHRS and CDR2 is YFSETQ in the germline V gene. CDR3 nucleotides: TGCGCCAGCAGCTTGAGAGAGGGTAGCACTGAAGCTTTCTTT. This codes for CASSLREGSTEAFF.

The chain is built from TRBV15 and TRBJ1-4, with D maybe TRBD1 (5 bases). V lost 4 bases to trimming and J lost 8 bases, with 20 bases between them. This CDR3 is 16 amino acids long. CDR1 LNHNV and CDR2 YYDKDF come from the germline V gene (reference sequence). In nucleotides, the CDR3 is TGTGCCACCAGCACCTTGGGGGTGGAGGGACGGGAAAAACTGTTTTTT. It specifies CATSTLGVEGREKLFF.

The V call is TRBV7-8, the J call TRBJ1-1; the D gene is possibly TRBD1 (5 bases). Germline V lookup: CDR1 SGHVS, CDR2 FQNEAQ. Trimming left V 6 bases short and J 4 bases short, with 24 bases between. The CDR3 extends over 17 amino acids. The CDR3 DNA is TGTGCCAGCAGGAGGGGATCCCGGTCTGGGGTACCCACTGAAGCTTTCTTT. Protein: CASRRGSRSGVPTEAFF.

V and J are TRBV5-8 and TRBJ1-1; D perhaps matches TRBD1 (5 bases). The CDR3 loop spans 14 amino acids. Trimming took off 0 bases at V and 11 bases at J, with 17 bases between the two ends. Per the germline V gene, CDR1 is SGHTS and CDR2 is YDEGEE. The CDR3 sequence: CASSLDSRGVGAFF. In DNA form, the CDR3 reads TGTGCCAGCAGCTTGGATTCGAGGGGCGTGGGGGCTTTCTTT.

Only one count was recorded for this clone. This chain joins TRBV10-3 and TRBJ2-1, with 10 bases that match TRBD2. Trimming cost V 3 bases and J 6 bases; bases outside gene matches: 5. Germline V CDR1 and CDR2: ENHRY, SYGVKD. The CDR3 sequence is 15 residues long. Here the CDR3 DNA reads TGTGCCATCAGTGACCCAGCGGGAGGGGGCAATGAGCAGTTCTTC. It codes for CAISDPAGGGNEQFF.

This clone has only one observation. Distinct nucleotide sequences in the sample also encode this CDR3. The chain joins TRBV5-1 to TRBJ1-1; a weak D match, TRBD1 (6 bases). The CDR3 length is 14 residues. From germline, CDR1 is SGHRS and CDR2 YFSETQ. With 4 bases removed from V and 2 bases from J, the gap between germline ends came to 12 bases. Here the CDR3 DNA reads TGCGCCAGCAGCCCTACGACAGGAAACACTGAAGCTTTCTTT. Translated, it gives CASSPTTGNTEAFF. The full variable domain, in which reference TRBV5-1 and TRBJ1-1 provide the parts outside the CDR3, is KAGVTQTPRYLIKTRGQQVTLSCSPISGHRSVSWYQQTPGQGLQFLFEYFSETQRNKGNFPGRFSGRQFSNSRSEMNVSTLELGDSALYLCASSPTTGNTEAFFGQGTRLTVV.

The genes are TRBV3-1 (or the pseudogene TRBV3-2) and TRBJ2-7, with unresolved D. Germline CDR1 reads LGHDT; CDR2 reads YNNKEL (reference sequence). Trimming left V 0 bases short and J 6 bases short, with 9 bases between. There are 13 residues in the CDR3. As DNA, the CDR3 is TGTGCCAGCAGCCAAGATACCTTGAGCGAGCAGTACTTC. Encoded protein: CASSQDTLSEQYF.

CDR3 sequence: CASSRVGGTGELFF. In DNA form, the CDR3 reads TGTGCCAGCAGCCGCGTCGGGGGCACCGGGGAGCTGTTTTTT. This chain uses TRBV3-1 (or the pseudogene TRBV3-2) with TRBJ2-2, with D maybe TRBD2 (6 bases). Trimming removed 4 bases from V and 4 bases from J, with 10 bases in between. The germline gives CDR1 LGHDT, CDR2 YNNKEL (reference sequence). CDR3 size: 14 residues.

The genes are TRBV6-6 and TRBJ1-5; 8 positions agree with TRBD1. Germline CDR1 MNHNY, CDR2 SVGAGI (reference sequence). The CDR3 covers 14 residues. V lost 6 bases to trimming and J lost 4 bases; unmatched junction nucleotides: 5. The CDR3 sequence is CASRYDRGNQPQHF. DNA for the CDR3: TGTGCCAGCAGATACGACAGGGGAAATCAGCCCCAGCATTTT.

The genes are TRBV29-1 and TRBJ2-2, with 7 positions matching TRBD1. The germline V gene has CDR1 SQVTM and CDR2 ANQGSEA. Trimming removed 7 bases from V and 0 bases from J; junction bases left unmatched: 5. There are 14 residues in the CDR3. CDR3 protein: CSAGTASNTGELFF. Written as DNA, the CDR3 is TGCAGCGCCGGGACAGCATCGAACACCGGGGAGCTGTTTTTT.

The J gene is TRBJ2-3, the V gene TRBV7-9; 7 nucleotides line up with TRBD1. V was clipped by 5 bases and J by 3 bases; unmatched bases: 2. The CDR3 has 13 residues. Germline lookup yields CDR1 SEHNR and CDR2 FQNEAQ (reference sequence). The CDR3 sequence is CASSLQGTDTQYF. As DNA, the CDR3 is TGTGCCAGCAGCCTACAGGGGACAGATACGCAGTATTTT.

The J gene is TRBJ2-7, the V gene TRBV5-1, with 7 bases aligning to TRBD2. The CDR3 is made up of 15 amino acids. Germline CDR1 and CDR2: SGHRS and YFSETQ. V was pared by 0 bases and J by 7 bases, with 10 bases of the junction left unmatched. CDR3 in amino acids: CASSLAGGRSSEQYF. In DNA form, the CDR3 reads TGCGCCAGCAGCTTGGCGGGCGGGAGATCGAGTGAGCAGTACTTC.

This sequence joins TRBV2 and TRBJ2-7; D unclear. The length of the CDR3 is 12 residues. Germline CDR1 and CDR2: SNHLY and FYNNEI. Between the trimmed V and J ends, which lost 5 bases and 4 bases, there was a span of 9 bases. The CDR3 nucleotides are TGTGCCAGCAGTTTGTTGGCGTACGAGCAGTACTTC. Protein product: CASSLLAYEQYF.